This is a list of T cell receptor beta chains from one sample in a study of T cell clusters in autoimmune cytopenias. For each CDR3 protein, TCRdb gives one entry from its re-call of the multiplex PCR reads, without DNA. This table holds about 15,000 distinct CDR3 sequences. Separately, the same data were catalogued under a study of T cell repertoires in aging, cancer and after chemotherapy.

Specimen: peripheral blood. The source of these receptors is a human donor in good health. The CDR3 runs from the conserved cysteine through the conserved F or W. Some rows have no size entry. The others give once, few or many, or a class for an expanded clone.

>medium-sized|TRBJ2-3|TRBV11-3
CASSLGLVDTQYF
>NA|TRBJ2-3|TRBV5-4
CASSLRENGDTQYF
>NA|TRBJ2-2|TRBV30
CAWSLGLAGITGELFF
>NA|TRBJ2-1|TRBV7-6
CASSLGATKQFF
>medium-sized|TRBJ2-2|TRBV19
CASSIVGPNTGELFF
>NA|TRBJ2-1|TRBV29-1
CSVAPQRGEQFF
>medium-sized|TRBJ2-5|TRBV11-3
CASSPVERQETQYF
>NA|TRBJ2-1|TRBV27
CASSLIYRGYNEQFF
>NA|TRBJ2-1|TRBV18
CASSPLRGNDNEQFF
>NA|TRBJ2-1|TRBV7-6
CASSLEPSSSYGKQGEQFF
>NA|TRBJ2-7|TRBV6-5
CASSSIYEQYF
>NA|TRBJ2-5|TRBV5-1
CASSSGGALQETQYF
>NA|TRBJ2-2|TRBV6-2/TRBV6-3
CASKVTANTGELFF
>NA|TRBJ2-5|TRBV6-5
CASSYGSGGQETQYF
>NA|TRBJ2-2|TRBV6-1
CASSEFPGELFF
>NA|TRBJ1-3|TRBV6-6
CASRTGNTIYF
>NA|TRBJ2-4|TRBV5-5
CASNPGRAKNIQYF
>NA|TRBJ1-5|TRBV6-6
CASSYTPGQPNQPQHF
>medium-sized|TRBJ2-2|TRBV11-3
CASRSNWGTGELFF
>NA|TRBJ2-7|TRBV15
CATSPRRAAAYEQYF
>NA|TRBJ2-7|TRBV12-3/TRBV12-4
CASSFDAPYEQYF
>NA|TRBJ2-1|TRBV19
CASSTLYSDEQFF
>NA|TRBJ1-4|TRBV19
CASRATGTHEKLFF
>NA|TRBJ2-7|TRBV5-5
CASSLVSYEQYF
>NA|TRBJ1-5|TRBV12-3/TRBV12-4
CASSLGQGNQPQHF
>NA|TRBJ1-5|TRBV6-1
CASSEDGTGRFFGQPQHF
>NA|TRBJ2-5|TRBV27
CASSPRGPPGGQETQYF
>NA|TRBJ2-7|TRBV6-2/TRBV6-3
CASRHNRVGDEQYF
>NA|TRBJ1-4|TRBV5-6
CASSLMTVNEKLFF
>NA|TRBJ2-2|TRBV12-3/TRBV12-4
CASSFALAHTGELFF
>NA|TRBJ2-5|TRBV15
CATSRDFWGWETQYF
>NA|TRBJ2-3|TRBV6-5
CASSETSGLQLGITDTQYF
>NA|TRBJ2-1|TRBV5-6
CASSPDVGNEQFF
>medium-sized|TRBJ2-3|TRBV11-3
CASSASVGTDTQYF
>NA|TRBJ1-2|TRBV15
CAASTSANYGYTF
>NA|TRBJ2-6|TRBV6-5
CASSYSSGTNVLTF
>NA|TRBJ2-7|TRBV30
CAWGGAGYEQYF
>NA|TRBJ2-7|TRBV27
CASGWEGRGTYEQYF
>medium-sized|TRBJ2-1|TRBV19
CASMALTTALGEQFF
>medium-sized|TRBJ2-4|TRBV29-1
CSGIDKNIQYF
>NA|TRBJ2-5|TRBV7-6
CASSPGSLSYF
>NA|TRBJ1-2|TRBV19
CASIGASVPYGYTF
>medium-sized|TRBJ2-7|TRBV29-1
CSGEGQGRGEQYF
>NA|TRBJ2-7|TRBV18
CASSPGSGQSGPEQYF
>NA|TRBJ2-7|TRBV27
CASSFSGPTYEQYF
>NA|TRBJ1-4|TRBV5-5
CASSFLGQEKLFF
>medium-sized|TRBJ2-1|TRBV29-1
CSVVGQGADNEQFF
>NA|TRBJ2-7|TRBV5-5
CASSPWDVHYEQYF
>NA|TRBJ2-1|TRBV15
CATSRAGREQFF
>NA|TRBJ2-5|TRBV5-6
CASSLKGGWETQYF
>NA|TRBJ2-2|TRBV12-3/TRBV12-4
CAMKGTGELFF
>NA|TRBJ1-1|TRBV5-6
CASSLGVGTGNGEAFF
>NA|TRBJ2-3|TRBV27
CASTGGRAADTQYF
>NA|TRBJ2-7|TRBV29-1
CSVGTHDEQYF
>NA|TRBJ2-7|TRBV5-6
CASSLTPGPGGYEQYF
>medium-sized|TRBJ2-1|TRBV29-1
CSVVVRAVFGFQFF
>NA|TRBJ2-7|TRBV27
CASRRDYLRGEQYF
>medium-sized|TRBJ2-3|TRBV6-5
CASSYSGLAISDTQYF